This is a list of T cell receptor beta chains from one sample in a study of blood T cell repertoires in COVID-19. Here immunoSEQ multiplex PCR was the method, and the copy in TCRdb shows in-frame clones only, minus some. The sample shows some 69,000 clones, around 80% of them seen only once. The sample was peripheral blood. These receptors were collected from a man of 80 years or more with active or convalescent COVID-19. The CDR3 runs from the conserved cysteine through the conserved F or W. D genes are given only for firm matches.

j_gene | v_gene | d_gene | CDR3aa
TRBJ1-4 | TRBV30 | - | CAWSVMVAEKLFF
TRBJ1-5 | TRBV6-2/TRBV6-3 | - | CASSSLTRGQPQHF
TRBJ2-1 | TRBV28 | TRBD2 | CASSFSSGYYNEQFF
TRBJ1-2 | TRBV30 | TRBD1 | CAWSDRRVGTGKNYGYTF
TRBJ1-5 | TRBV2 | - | CASHRAYSNQPQHF
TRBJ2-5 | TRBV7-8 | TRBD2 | CASSPHLLAVQETQYF
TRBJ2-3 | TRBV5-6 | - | CASSLGSSTDTQYF
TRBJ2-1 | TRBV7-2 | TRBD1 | CASSRDRAIAEQFF
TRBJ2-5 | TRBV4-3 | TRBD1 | CASSQNRGRETQYF
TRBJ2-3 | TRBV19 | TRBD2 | CASSGTIGTDTQYF
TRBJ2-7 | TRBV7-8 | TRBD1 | CASSLRTGLYEQYF
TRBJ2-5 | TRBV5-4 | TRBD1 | CASSLGQQETQYF
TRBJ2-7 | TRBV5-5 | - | CASSLVPGELYEQYF
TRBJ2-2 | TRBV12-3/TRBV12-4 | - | CASRQTNTGELFF
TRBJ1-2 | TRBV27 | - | CASSLRGLGYGYTF
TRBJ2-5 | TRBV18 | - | CASSQELQETQYF
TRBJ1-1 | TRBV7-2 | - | CASSFLNTEAFF
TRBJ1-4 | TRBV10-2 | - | CASRDGQSANEKLFF
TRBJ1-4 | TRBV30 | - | CAWSPRYEKLFF
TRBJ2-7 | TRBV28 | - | CASSRRGTPSYEQYF
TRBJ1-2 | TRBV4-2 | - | CASTPGGGNYGYTF
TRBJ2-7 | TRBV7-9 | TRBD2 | CASSKGLAGGFSYEQYF
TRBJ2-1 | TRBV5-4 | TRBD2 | CASSLGGGGGSYNEQFF
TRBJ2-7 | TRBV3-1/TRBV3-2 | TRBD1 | CASSHAGGQSEQYF
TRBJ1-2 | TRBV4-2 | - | CASSQDLRGNYGYTF
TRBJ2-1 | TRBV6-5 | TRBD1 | CASNGAGGNEQFF
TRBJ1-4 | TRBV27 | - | CASSSKSRDKGEKLFF
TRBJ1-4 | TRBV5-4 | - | CASSFHDSVREKLFF
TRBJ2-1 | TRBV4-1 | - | CASSQEGAANSYNEQFF
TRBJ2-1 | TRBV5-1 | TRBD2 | CASRVQGGGLADYNEQFF
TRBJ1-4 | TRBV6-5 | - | CASRTGHSGEKLFF
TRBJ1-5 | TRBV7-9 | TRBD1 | CASSPDGQGGGGPQHF
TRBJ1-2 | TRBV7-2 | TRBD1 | CASSLGQGAYGYTF
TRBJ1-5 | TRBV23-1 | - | CASSQSGRINQPQHF
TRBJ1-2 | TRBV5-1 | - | CASSGILQGADGYTF
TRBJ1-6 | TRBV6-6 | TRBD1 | CASSSYPWTGTSSYNSPLHF
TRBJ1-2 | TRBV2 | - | CASSDRADYGYTF
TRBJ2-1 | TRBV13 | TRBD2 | CASSLVGLAGDRNEQFF
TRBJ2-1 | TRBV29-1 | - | CSGDWGEQFF
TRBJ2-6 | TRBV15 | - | CATSRPRETPGANVLTF
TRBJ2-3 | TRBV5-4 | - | CASSLRGGADTQYF
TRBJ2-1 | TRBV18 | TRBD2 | CASSPLAGGPGNEQFF